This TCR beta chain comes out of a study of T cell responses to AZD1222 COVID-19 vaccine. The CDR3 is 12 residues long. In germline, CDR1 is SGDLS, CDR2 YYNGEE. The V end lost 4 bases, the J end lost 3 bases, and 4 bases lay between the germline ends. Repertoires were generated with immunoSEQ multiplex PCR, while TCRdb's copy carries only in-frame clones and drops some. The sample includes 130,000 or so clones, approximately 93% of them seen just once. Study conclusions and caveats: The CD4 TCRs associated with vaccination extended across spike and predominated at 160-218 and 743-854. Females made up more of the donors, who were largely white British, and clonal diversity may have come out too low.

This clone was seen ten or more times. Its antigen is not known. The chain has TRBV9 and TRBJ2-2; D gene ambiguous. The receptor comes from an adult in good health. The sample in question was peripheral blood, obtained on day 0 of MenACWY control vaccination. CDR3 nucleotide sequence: TGTGCCAGCAGCAAACACACCGGGGAGCTGTTTTTT. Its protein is CASSKHTGELFF.